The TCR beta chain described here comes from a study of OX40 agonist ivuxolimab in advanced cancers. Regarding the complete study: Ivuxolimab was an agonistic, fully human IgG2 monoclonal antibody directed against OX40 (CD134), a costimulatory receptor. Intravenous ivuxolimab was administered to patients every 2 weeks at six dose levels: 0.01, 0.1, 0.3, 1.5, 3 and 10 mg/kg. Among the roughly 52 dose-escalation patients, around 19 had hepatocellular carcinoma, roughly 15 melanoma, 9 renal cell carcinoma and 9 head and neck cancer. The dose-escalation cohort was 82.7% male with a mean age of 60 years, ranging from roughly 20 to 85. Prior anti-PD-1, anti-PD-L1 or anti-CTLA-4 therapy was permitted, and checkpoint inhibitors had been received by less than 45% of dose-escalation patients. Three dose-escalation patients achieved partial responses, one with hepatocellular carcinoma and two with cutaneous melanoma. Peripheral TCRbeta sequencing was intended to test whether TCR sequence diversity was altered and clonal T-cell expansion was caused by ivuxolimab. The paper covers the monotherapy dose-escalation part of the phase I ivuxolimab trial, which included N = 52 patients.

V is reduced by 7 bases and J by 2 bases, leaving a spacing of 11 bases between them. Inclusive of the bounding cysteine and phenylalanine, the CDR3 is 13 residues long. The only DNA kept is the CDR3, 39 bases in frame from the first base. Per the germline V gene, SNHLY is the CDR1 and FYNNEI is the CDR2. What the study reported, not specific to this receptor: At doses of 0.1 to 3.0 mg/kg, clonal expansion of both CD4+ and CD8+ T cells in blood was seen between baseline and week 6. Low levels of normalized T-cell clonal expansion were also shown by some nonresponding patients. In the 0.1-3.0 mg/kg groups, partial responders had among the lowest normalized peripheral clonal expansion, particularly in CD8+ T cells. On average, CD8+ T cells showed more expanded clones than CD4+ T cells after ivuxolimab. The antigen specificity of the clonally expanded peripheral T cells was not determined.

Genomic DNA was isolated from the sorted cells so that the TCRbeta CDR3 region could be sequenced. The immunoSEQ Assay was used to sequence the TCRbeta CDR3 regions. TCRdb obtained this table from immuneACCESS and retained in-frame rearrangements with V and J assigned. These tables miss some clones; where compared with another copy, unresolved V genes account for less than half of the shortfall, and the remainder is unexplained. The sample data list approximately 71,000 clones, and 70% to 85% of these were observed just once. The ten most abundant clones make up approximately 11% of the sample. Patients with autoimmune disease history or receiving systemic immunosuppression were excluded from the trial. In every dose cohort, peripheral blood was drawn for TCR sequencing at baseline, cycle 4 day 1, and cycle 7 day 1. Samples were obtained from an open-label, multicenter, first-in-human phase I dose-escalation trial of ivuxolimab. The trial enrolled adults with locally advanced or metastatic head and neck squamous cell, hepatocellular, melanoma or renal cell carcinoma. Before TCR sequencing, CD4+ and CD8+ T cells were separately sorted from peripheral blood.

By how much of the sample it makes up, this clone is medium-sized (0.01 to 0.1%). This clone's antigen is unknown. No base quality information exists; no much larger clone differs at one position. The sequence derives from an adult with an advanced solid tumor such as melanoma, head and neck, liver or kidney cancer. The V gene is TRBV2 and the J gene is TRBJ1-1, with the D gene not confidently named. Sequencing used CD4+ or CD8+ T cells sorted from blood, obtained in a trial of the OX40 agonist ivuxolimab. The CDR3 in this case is CASKKGRNTEAFF. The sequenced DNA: TGTGCCAGCAAAAAGGGCAGAAACACTGAAGCTTTCTTT.